These 3 T cell receptor beta chains share one sample of origin, sequenced in a study of early T cells in non-severe SARS-CoV-2 infection. A single record per CDR3 protein comes from TCRdb applying MiXCR to the 5' RACE reads. This table has tens of thousands of distinct CDR3 sequences, under 7% appearing once. Specimen: whole blood. The receptor source for this set is an adult who was a healthcare worker with PCR-confirmed SARS-CoV-2 infection or an uninfected control (not recorded which).

This clonotype was found many times. The gene calls are TRBV5-4 and TRBJ1-1; 8 positions agree with TRBD1. The CDR3 has 15 amino acids. V was pared by 4 bases and J by 8 bases, with 13 bases of the junction left unmatched. Germline CDR1 SGHNT, CDR2 YYREEE (reference sequence). The DNA of the CDR3 is TGTGCCAGCAGCGCCCCTTCCGACAGGGGAGGAGAAGCTTTCTTT. Protein: CASSAPSDRGGEAFF.

This clonotype was observed a few times. The chain is built from TRBV6-2 or TRBV6-3 and TRBJ2-5, with D maybe TRBD1 (6 bases). This CDR3 is built from 15 residues. Germline V CDR1 and CDR2: MNHEY, SVGEGT. V lost 7 bases, J lost 0 bases, and 15 bases lay in between. CDR3 coding DNA: TGTGCCAGCACTTCCGGGACACCTTACCAAGAGACCCAGTACTTC. Protein product: CASTSGTPYQETQYF.

This chain joins TRBV12-3 or TRBV12-4 and TRBJ2-5, with 7 nucleotides matching TRBD2. This CDR3 spans 16 amino acids. V shed 5 bases and J 5 bases; nucleotides not matched to a gene: 14. The DNA for the CDR3 is TGTGCCAGCAGTCCATTGTCGGGGGGTGGATGGGAGACCCAGTACTTC. Encoded protein: CASSPLSGGGWETQYF.